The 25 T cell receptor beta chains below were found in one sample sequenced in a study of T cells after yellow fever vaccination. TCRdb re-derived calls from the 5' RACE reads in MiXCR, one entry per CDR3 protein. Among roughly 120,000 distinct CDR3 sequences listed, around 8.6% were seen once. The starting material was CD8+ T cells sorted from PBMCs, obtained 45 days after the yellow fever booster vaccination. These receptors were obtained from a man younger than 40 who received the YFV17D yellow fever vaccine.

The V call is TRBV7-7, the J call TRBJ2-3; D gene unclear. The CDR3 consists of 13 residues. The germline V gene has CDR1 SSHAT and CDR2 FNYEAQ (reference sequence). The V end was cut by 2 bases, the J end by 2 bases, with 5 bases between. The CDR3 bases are TGTGCCAGCAGCTTATCGGCCACAGATACGCAGTATTTT. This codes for CASSLSATDTQYF. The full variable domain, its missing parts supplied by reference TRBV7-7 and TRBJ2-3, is GAGVSQSPRYKVTKRGQDVTLRCDPISSHATLYWYQQALGQGPEFLTYFNYEAQPDKSGLPSDRFSAERPEGSISTLTIQRTEQRDSAMYRCASSLSATDTQYFGPGTRLTVL.

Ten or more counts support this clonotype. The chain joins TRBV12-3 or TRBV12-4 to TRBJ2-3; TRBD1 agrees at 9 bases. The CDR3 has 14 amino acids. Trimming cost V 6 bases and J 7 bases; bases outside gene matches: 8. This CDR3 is CASSPGTGTHTQYF. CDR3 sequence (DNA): TGTGCCAGCAGCCCCGGGACAGGGACCCATACGCAGTATTTT.

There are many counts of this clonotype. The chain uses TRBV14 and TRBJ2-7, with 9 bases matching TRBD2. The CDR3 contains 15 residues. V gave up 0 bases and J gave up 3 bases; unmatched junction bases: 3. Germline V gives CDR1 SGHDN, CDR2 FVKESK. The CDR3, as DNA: TGTGCCAGCAGCCAAGATCTAGCGGGGCTCTACGAGCAGTACTTC. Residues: CASSQDLAGLYEQYF. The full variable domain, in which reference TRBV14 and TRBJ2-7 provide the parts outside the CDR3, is EAGVTQFPSHSVIEKGQTVTLRCDPISGHDNLYWYRRVMGKEIKFLLHFVKESKQDESGMPNNRFLAERTGGTYSTLKVQPAELEDSGVYFCASSQDLAGLYEQYFGPGTRLTVT.

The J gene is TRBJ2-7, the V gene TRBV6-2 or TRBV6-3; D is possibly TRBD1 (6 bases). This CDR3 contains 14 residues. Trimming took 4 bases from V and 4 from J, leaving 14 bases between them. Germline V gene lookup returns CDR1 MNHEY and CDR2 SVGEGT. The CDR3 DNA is TGTGCCAGCAGTTTCCGGGACAAGTATTACGAGCAGTACTTC. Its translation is CASSFRDKYYEQYF.

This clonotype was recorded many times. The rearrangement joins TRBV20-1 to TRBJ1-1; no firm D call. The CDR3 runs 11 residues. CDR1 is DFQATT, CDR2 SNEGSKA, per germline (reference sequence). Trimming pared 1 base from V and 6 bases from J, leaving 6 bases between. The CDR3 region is CSARGTAEAFF. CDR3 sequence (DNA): TGCAGTGCTAGAGGGACGGCTGAAGCTTTCTTT.

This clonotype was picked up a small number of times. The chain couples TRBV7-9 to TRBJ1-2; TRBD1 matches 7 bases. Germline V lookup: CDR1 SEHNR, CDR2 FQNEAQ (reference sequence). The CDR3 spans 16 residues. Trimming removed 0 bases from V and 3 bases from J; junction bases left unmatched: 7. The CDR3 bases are TGTGCCAGCAGCTTAGCAGGGGGCTCGGTACACTATGGCTACACCTTC. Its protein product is CASSLAGGSVHYGYTF.

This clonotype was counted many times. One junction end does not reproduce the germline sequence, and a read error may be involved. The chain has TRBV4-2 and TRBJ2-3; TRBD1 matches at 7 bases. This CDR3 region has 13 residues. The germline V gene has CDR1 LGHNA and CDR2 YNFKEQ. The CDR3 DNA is TGTGCCAGCAGCCAAGACACGACAGGGAGATTCTTTTTT. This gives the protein CASSQDTTGRFFF.

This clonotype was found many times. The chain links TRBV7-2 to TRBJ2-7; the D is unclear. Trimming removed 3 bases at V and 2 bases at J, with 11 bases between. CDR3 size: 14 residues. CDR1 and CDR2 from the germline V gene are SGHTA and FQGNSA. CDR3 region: CASSFRPTAYEQYF. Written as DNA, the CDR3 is TGTGCCAGCAGCTTCAGACCCACCGCCTACGAGCAGTACTTC.

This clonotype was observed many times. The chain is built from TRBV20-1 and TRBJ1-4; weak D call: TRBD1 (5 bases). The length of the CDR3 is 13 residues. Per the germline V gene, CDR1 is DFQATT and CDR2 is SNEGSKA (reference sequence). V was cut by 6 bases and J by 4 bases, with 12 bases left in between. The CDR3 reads CSAKGLYNEKLFF. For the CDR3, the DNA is TGCAGTGCCAAGGGACTGTATAATGAAAAACTGTTTTTT.

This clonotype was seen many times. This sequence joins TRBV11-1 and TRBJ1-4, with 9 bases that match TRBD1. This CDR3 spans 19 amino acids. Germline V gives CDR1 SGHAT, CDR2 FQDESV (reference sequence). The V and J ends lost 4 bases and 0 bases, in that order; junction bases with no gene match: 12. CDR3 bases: TGTGCCAGCAGCTCGCCCCGGGACAGGGAGCTAACAACTAATGAAAAACTGTTTTTT. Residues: CASSSPRDRELTTNEKLFF.

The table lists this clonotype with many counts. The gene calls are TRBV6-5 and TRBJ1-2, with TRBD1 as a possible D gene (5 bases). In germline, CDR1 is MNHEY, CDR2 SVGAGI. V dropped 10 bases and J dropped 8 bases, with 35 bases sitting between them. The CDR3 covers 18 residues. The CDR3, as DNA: TGTGCCACCGGGCAGTGGGCCAAGGGGATATTCGACGGAGAGGGCTACACCTTC. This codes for CATGQWAKGIFDGEGYTF.

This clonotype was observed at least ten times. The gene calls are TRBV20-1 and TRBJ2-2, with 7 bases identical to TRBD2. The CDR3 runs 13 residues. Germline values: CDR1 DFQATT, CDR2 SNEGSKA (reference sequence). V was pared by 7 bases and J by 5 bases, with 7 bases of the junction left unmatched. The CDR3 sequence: CSVSGPATGELFF. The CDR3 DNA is TGCAGTGTTAGCGGGCCGGCAACCGGGGAGCTGTTTTTT.

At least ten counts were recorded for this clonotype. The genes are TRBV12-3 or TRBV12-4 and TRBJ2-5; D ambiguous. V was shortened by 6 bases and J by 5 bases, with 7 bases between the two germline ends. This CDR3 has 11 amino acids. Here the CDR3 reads CASRGRETQYF. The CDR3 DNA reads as TGTGCCAGCAGGGGTCGGGAGACCCAGTACTTC.

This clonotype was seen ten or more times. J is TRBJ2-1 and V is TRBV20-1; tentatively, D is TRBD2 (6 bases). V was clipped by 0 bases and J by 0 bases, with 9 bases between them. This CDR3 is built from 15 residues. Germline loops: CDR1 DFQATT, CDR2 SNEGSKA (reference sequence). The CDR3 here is CSAREVGGSYNEQFF. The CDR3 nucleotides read TGCAGTGCTAGAGAGGTCGGGGGCTCCTACAATGAGCAGTTCTTC.

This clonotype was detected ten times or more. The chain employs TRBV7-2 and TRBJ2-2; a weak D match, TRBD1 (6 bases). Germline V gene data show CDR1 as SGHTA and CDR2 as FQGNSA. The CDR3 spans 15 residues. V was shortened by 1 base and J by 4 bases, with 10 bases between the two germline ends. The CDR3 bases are TGTGCCAGCAGCTTAGTTCCCAGGGGCACCGGGGAGCTGTTTTTT. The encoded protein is CASSLVPRGTGELFF.

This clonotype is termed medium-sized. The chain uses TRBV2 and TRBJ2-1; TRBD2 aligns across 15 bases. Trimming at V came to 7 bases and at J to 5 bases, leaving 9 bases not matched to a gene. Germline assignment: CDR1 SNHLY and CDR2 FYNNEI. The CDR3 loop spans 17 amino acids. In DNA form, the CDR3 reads TGTGCCAGCACTTCGGGACTAGCGGGAGGACCTAACAATGAGCAGTTCTTC. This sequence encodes CASTSGLAGGPNNEQFF.

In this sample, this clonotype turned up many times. CDR3 in DNA: TGTGCCTGGAGTGTAAGGACGGGCGAACTCTCCTACAATGAGCAGTTCTTC. Translating it yields CAWSVRTGELSYNEQFF. The V gene is TRBV30, the J gene TRBJ2-1; D is ambiguous. Trimming shortened V by 0 bases and J by 0 bases, and 15 bases separated the two germline ends. Germline CDR1 reads GTSNPN; CDR2 reads SVGIG (reference sequence). The CDR3 has 17 residues.

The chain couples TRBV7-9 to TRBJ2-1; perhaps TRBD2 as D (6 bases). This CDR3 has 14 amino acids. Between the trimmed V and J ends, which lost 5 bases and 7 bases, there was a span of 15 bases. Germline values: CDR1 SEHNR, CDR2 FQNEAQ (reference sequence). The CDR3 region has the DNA TGTGCCAGCAGCCTCGCGGGACTCTCAAATGAGCAGTTCTTC. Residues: CASSLAGLSNEQFF.

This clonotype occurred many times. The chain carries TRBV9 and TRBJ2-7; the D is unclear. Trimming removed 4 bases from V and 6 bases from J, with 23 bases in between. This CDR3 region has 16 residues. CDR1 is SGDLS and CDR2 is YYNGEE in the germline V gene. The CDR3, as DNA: TGTGCCAGCAGCCCGGTCCCGATCGACGCCGCGTCCGAGCAGTACTTC. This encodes CASSPVPIDAASEQYF.

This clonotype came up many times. As DNA, the CDR3 is TGTGCCAGCAGCTTAGGGCTAGCAGGAACCGGGGAGCTGTTTTTT. It is translated as CASSLGLAGTGELFF. The chain combines TRBV5-6 with TRBJ2-2, with D perhaps matching TRBD2 (5 bases). The CDR3 covers 15 residues. V was trimmed by 2 bases and J by 5 bases, leaving 13 bases between them. The germline gives CDR1 SGHDT, CDR2 YYEEEE.

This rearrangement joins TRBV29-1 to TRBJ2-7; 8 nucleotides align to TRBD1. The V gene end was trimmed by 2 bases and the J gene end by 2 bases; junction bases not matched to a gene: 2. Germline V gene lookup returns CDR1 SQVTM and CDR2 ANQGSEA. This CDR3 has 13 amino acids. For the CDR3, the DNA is TGCAGCGTTGAAATGGACAGGGCCTACGAGCAGTACTTC. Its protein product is CSVEMDRAYEQYF.

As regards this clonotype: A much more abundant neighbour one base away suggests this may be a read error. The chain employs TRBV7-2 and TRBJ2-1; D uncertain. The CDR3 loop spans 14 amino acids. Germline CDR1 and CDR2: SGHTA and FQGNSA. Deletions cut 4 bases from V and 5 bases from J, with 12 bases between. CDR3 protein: CASSSLGNHNEQFF. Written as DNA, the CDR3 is TGTGCCAGCAGCTCCCTGGGGAACCACAATGAGCAGTTCTTC.

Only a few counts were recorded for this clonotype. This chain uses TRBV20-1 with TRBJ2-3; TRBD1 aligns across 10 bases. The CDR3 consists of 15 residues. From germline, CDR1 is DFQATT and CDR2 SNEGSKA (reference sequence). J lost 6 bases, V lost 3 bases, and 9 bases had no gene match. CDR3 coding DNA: TGCAGTGCTAGTGCTCCGGGACAGGGGACGGATACGCAGTATTTT. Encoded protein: CSASAPGQGTDTQYF.

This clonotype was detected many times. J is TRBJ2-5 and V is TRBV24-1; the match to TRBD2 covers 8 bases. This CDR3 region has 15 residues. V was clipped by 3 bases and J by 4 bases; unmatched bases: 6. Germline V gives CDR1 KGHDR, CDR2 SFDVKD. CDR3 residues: CATSDRAGETETQYF. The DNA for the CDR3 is TGTGCCACCAGTGATCGAGCGGGAGAGACAGAGACCCAGTACTTC.

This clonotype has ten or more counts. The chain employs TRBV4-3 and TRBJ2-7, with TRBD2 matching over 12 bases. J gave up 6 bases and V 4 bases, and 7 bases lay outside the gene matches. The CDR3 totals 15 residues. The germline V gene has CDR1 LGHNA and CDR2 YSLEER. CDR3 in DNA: TGCGCCAGCAGCCGGTCGACTAGCGGGAGTAGCGAGCAGTACTTC. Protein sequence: CASSRSTSGSSEQYF.